Below, one TCR beta chain is given with its context. The data belong to a study of T cells in Graves' hyperthyroidism and ophthalmopathy. The CDR3 has 18 residues. The V end lost 4 bases, the J end lost 4 bases, and 27 bases lay between the germline ends. In germline, CDR1 is SGHRS, CDR2 YFSETQ. Patients were excluded for uncontrolled infection, other autoimmune disease, pregnancy or lactation. Diagnoses were made from clinical symptoms, serum measures (thyroxine and TRAb), thyroid ultrasound and orbital computed tomography. There were TCR beta CDR3 regions amplified from RNA transcripts. When the TCR CDR3 underwent first-round RT-PCR, the HTBI primer set was used. TCRdb called the multiplex PCR reads again in MiXCR, with one record for every CDR3 protein. The sample consists of 550,000 to 700,000 distinct CDR3 sequences, about 45% of them appearing once.

The chain employs TRBV5-1 and TRBJ2-7; the D gene is possibly TRBD1 (6 bases). The specimen sequenced was peripheral blood or thyroid tissue (not recorded which). The clonotype comes from an adult woman with Graves' disease, either hyperthyroidism or ophthalmopathy (not recorded which). CDR3 region: CASSPGHAIIAAEYEQYF. CDR3 sequence (DNA): TGCGCCAGCAGCCCGGGACATGCCATCATAGCTGCGGAGTACGAGCAGTACTTC.